This is a list of T cell receptor beta chains from one sample in a study of cytomegalovirus exposure and HLA in healthy donors. Method: immunoSEQ multiplex PCR; TCRdb's copy keeps in-frame clones and lacks some. The sample has 45,000 to 60,000 clones, roughly 73% seen once. Sequencing used PBMCs. The receptors derive from a man between 18 and 35 years old in good health and CMV-seronegative. The CDR3 runs from the conserved cysteine through the conserved F or W. A D gene is named only where the DNA matches it firmly. Clone size is not always given. Where it is, it says once, few, many or a class for expanded clones.

v_gene: TRBV30; len: 12; d_gene: NA; abundance: NA; j_gene: TRBJ2-7; CDR3aa: CAWQGSDYEQYF; CDR3nt: TGTGCCTGGCAGGGGAGTGACTACGAGCAGTACTTC
v_gene: TRBV6-1; len: 13; d_gene: NA; abundance: NA; j_gene: TRBJ1-1; CDR3aa: CASRLKSNTEAFF; CDR3nt: TGTGCCAGCAGACTAAAATCGAACACTGAAGCTTTCTTT
v_gene: TRBV19; len: 13; d_gene: TRBD1; abundance: NA; j_gene: TRBJ1-1; CDR3aa: CASSTDRGGEAFF; CDR3nt: TGTGCCAGTAGTACAGACAGGGGCGGTGAAGCTTTCTTT
v_gene: TRBV9; len: 15; d_gene: NA; abundance: NA; j_gene: TRBJ2-7; CDR3aa: CASSVGSTGSYEQYF; CDR3nt: TGTGCCAGCAGCGTAGGATCCACGGGGTCCTACGAGCAGTACTTC
v_gene: TRBV15; len: 14; d_gene: NA; abundance: NA; j_gene: TRBJ2-2; CDR3aa: CATSRERLAGELFF; CDR3nt: TGTGCCACCAGCAGAGAAAGACTAGCCGGGGAGCTGTTTTTT
v_gene: TRBV5-6; len: 14; d_gene: NA; abundance: few; j_gene: TRBJ1-6; CDR3aa: CASSRGSGRSPLHF; CDR3nt: TGTGCCAGCAGCCGGGGATCAGGAAGGTCACCCCTCCACTTT
v_gene: TRBV7-2; len: 16; d_gene: TRBD1; abundance: NA; j_gene: TRBJ2-5; CDR3aa: CASTYHRGWGQETQYF; CDR3nt: TGTGCCAGCACCTACCACAGGGGGTGGGGTCAAGAGACCCAGTACTTC
v_gene: TRBV15; len: 14; d_gene: NA; abundance: NA; j_gene: TRBJ2-7; CDR3aa: CATSRGLNSYEQYF; CDR3nt: TGTGCCACCAGCAGGGGACTGAACTCCTACGAGCAGTACTTC
v_gene: TRBV6-5; len: 13; d_gene: NA; abundance: few; j_gene: TRBJ1-5; CDR3aa: CASSRGSNQPQHF; CDR3nt: TGTGCCAGCAGTAGGGGTAGCAATCAGCCCCAGCATTTT
v_gene: TRBV29-1; len: 14; d_gene: TRBD2; abundance: NA; j_gene: TRBJ2-1; CDR3aa: CSVGGLAGANEQFF; CDR3nt: TGCAGCGTTGGGGGACTAGCGGGAGCCAATGAGCAGTTCTTC
v_gene: TRBV5-4; len: 16; d_gene: TRBD1; abundance: NA; j_gene: TRBJ2-1; CDR3aa: CASANGDRVIYNEQFF; CDR3nt: TGTGCCAGCGCCAACGGGGACAGGGTGATCTACAATGAGCAGTTCTTC
v_gene: TRBV25-1; len: 12; d_gene: NA; abundance: NA; j_gene: TRBJ2-5; CDR3aa: CASSTQGGTQYF; CDR3nt: TGTGCCAGCAGCACGCAGGGTGGGACCCAGTACTTC
v_gene: TRBV6-1; len: 14; d_gene: NA; abundance: NA; j_gene: TRBJ1-4; CDR3aa: CASSGLNSHEKLFF; CDR3nt: TGTGCCAGCAGTGGTTTAAACAGCCATGAAAAACTGTTTTTT
v_gene: TRBV6-5; len: 14; d_gene: TRBD1; abundance: few; j_gene: TRBJ1-2; CDR3aa: CASRRAGTVYGYTF; CDR3nt: TGTGCCAGCAGGCGGGCCGGGACAGTCTATGGCTACACCTTC
v_gene: TRBV5-4; len: 12; d_gene: NA; abundance: few; j_gene: TRBJ2-7; CDR3aa: CASSLSGSEQYF; CDR3nt: TGTGCCAGCAGCTTGTCGGGGTCCGAGCAGTACTTC
v_gene: TRBV29-1; len: 14; d_gene: TRBD1; abundance: NA; j_gene: TRBJ2-7; CDR3aa: CSVAGTGGAYEQYF; CDR3nt: TGCAGCGTTGCCGGGACAGGGGGCGCGTACGAGCAGTACTTC
v_gene: TRBV9; len: 15; d_gene: NA; abundance: NA; j_gene: TRBJ2-7; CDR3aa: CASSVGGGEYYEQYF; CDR3nt: TGTGCCAGCAGCGTAGGAGGAGGGGAGTACTACGAGCAGTACTTC
v_gene: TRBV4-3; len: 15; d_gene: TRBD2; abundance: NA; j_gene: TRBJ2-1; CDR3aa: CASSQRTSGHNEQFF; CDR3nt: TGCGCCAGCAGCCAGAGGACTAGCGGGCACAATGAGCAGTTCTTC
v_gene: TRBV19; len: 12; d_gene: NA; abundance: NA; j_gene: TRBJ2-7; CDR3aa: CASSTPSYEQYF; CDR3nt: TGTGCCAGTAGTACCCCCTCGTACGAGCAGTACTTC
v_gene: TRBV28; len: 15; d_gene: TRBD1; abundance: NA; j_gene: TRBJ1-5; CDR3aa: CASSFRDRVNQPQHF; CDR3nt: TGTGCCAGCAGTTTCCGGGACAGGGTCAATCAGCCCCAGCATTTT
v_gene: TRBV9; len: 15; d_gene: NA; abundance: NA; j_gene: TRBJ2-7; CDR3aa: CASSVGQGIGYEQYF; CDR3nt: TGTGCCAGCAGCGTCGGCCAGGGGATCGGGTACGAGCAGTACTTC
v_gene: TRBV30; len: 13; d_gene: TRBD1; abundance: NA; j_gene: TRBJ1-5; CDR3aa: CAWTGQGVQPQHF; CDR3nt: TGTGCCTGGACGGGACAGGGCGTTCAGCCCCAGCATTTT
v_gene: TRBV5-1; len: 16; d_gene: TRBD2; abundance: NA; j_gene: TRBJ2-4; CDR3aa: CASSLLAGLAKNIQYF; CDR3nt: TGCGCCAGCAGCTTACTAGCGGGCTTAGCCAAAAACATTCAGTACTTC
v_gene: TRBV19; len: 12; d_gene: NA; abundance: few; j_gene: TRBJ1-2; CDR3aa: CAGRDINYGYTF; CDR3nt: TGTGCCGGCCGGGACATAAACTATGGCTACACCTTC
v_gene: TRBV7-9; len: 13; d_gene: TRBD1; abundance: NA; j_gene: TRBJ2-7; CDR3aa: CASSRDSSYEQYF; CDR3nt: TGTGCCAGCAGCCGGGACAGCTCCTACGAGCAGTACTTC
v_gene: TRBV4-3; len: 21; d_gene: NA; abundance: NA; j_gene: TRBJ1-5; CDR3aa: CASSQESGETEYFFSNQPQHF; CDR3nt: TGCGCCAGCAGCCAAGAAAGTGGAGAGACAGAATATTTTTTTAGCAATCAGCCCCAGCATTTT
v_gene: TRBV11-3; len: 13; d_gene: NA; abundance: NA; j_gene: TRBJ2-1; CDR3aa: CASSTLSDNEQFF; CDR3nt: TGTGCCAGCAGCACTCTCAGCGACAATGAGCAGTTCTTC
v_gene: TRBV2; len: 11; d_gene: TRBD1; abundance: NA; j_gene: TRBJ2-7; CDR3aa: CARPDRVEQYF; CDR3nt: TGTGCCAGACCGGACAGGGTCGAGCAGTACTTC
v_gene: TRBV30; len: 14; d_gene: TRBD1; abundance: NA; j_gene: TRBJ1-3; CDR3aa: CAWSYKGTVNTIYF; CDR3nt: TGTGCCTGGAGTTACAAAGGGACAGTAAACACCATATATTTT
v_gene: TRBV7-9; len: 15; d_gene: TRBD1; abundance: few; j_gene: TRBJ2-1; CDR3aa: CASSSWTGRLNEQFF; CDR3nt: TGTGCCAGCAGCTCCTGGACAGGGCGACTCAATGAGCAGTTCTTC
v_gene: TRBV10-1; len: 12; d_gene: NA; abundance: NA; j_gene: TRBJ1-1; CDR3aa: CASRGGDTEAFF; CDR3nt: TGCGCCAGCCGGGGAGGGGACACTGAAGCTTTCTTT
v_gene: TRBV27; len: 14; d_gene: TRBD1; abundance: NA; j_gene: TRBJ1-1; CDR3aa: CASSLGTVNTEAFF; CDR3nt: TGTGCCAGCAGTTTAGGGACAGTGAACACTGAAGCTTTCTTT
v_gene: TRBV6-5; len: 12; d_gene: NA; abundance: NA; j_gene: TRBJ1-2; CDR3aa: CASSEDSYGYTF; CDR3nt: TGTGCCAGCAGTGAGGACAGCTATGGCTACACCTTC
v_gene: TRBV29-1; len: 14; d_gene: TRBD1; abundance: NA; j_gene: TRBJ2-5; CDR3aa: CSVTRQGIGETQYF; CDR3nt: TGCAGCGTCACCAGACAGGGGATAGGGGAGACCCAGTACTTC
v_gene: TRBV19; len: 14; d_gene: TRBD1; abundance: NA; j_gene: TRBJ1-5; CDR3aa: CASCQGGGNQPQHF; CDR3nt: TGTGCCAGTTGCCAGGGGGGAGGCAATCAGCCCCAGCATTTT
v_gene: TRBV9; len: 14; d_gene: TRBD1; abundance: NA; j_gene: TRBJ2-1; CDR3aa: CASTPRGQPNEQFF; CDR3nt: TGTGCCAGCACCCCCCGGGGACAGCCCAATGAGCAGTTCTTC
v_gene: TRBV6-5; len: 14; d_gene: TRBD1; abundance: NA; j_gene: TRBJ2-7; CDR3aa: CASSRTGGSYEQYF; CDR3nt: TGTGCCAGCAGCCGGACAGGGGGTTCCTACGAGCAGTACTTC
v_gene: TRBV5-1; len: 13; d_gene: NA; abundance: once; j_gene: TRBJ2-5; CDR3aa: CASSPGGQETQYF; CDR3nt: TGCGCCAGCAGCCCGGGTGGTCAAGAGACCCAGTACTTC
v_gene: TRBV5-4; len: 16; d_gene: TRBD1; abundance: NA; j_gene: TRBJ1-2; CDR3aa: CASSDDRGRALEGYTF; CDR3nt: TGTGCCAGCAGCGATGACAGGGGTCGGGCCTTAGAGGGCTACACCTTC
v_gene: TRBV11-2; len: 14; d_gene: TRBD1; abundance: few; j_gene: TRBJ1-2; CDR3aa: CASSMGQINYGYTF; CDR3nt: TGTGCCAGCAGCATGGGACAGATTAACTATGGCTACACCTTC
v_gene: TRBV2; len: 13; d_gene: NA; abundance: NA; j_gene: TRBJ1-1; CDR3aa: CASRKDRNTEAFF; CDR3nt: TGTGCCAGCAGAAAAGACAGGAACACTGAAGCTTTCTTT
v_gene: TRBV10-3; len: 16; d_gene: TRBD2; abundance: NA; j_gene: TRBJ2-7; CDR3aa: CAISDHTSGSSYEQYF; CDR3nt: TGTGCCATCAGTGACCATACTAGCGGGTCCTCCTACGAGCAGTACTTC
v_gene: TRBV28; len: 14; d_gene: NA; abundance: NA; j_gene: TRBJ2-1; CDR3aa: CASSLIGREGEQFF; CDR3nt: TGTGCCAGCAGTTTAATCGGCAGGGAAGGTGAGCAGTTCTTC
v_gene: TRBV19; len: 15; d_gene: NA; abundance: few; j_gene: TRBJ1-4; CDR3aa: CASSPPDSLNEKLFF; CDR3nt: TGTGCCAGTAGTCCGCCAGACTCCCTTAATGAAAAACTGTTTTTT